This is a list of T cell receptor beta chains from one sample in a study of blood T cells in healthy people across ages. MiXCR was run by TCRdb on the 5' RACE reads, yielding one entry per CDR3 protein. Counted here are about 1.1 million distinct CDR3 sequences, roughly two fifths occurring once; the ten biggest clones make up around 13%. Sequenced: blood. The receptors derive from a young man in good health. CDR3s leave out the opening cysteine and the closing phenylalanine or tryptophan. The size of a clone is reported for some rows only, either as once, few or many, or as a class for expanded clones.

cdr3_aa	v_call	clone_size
SALTYDTQY	TRBV20-1	many
ASSEGMRGGYT	TRBV25-1	once
ASSPPRLGYGYT	TRBV12-3/TRBV12-4	.
SVDGGAGDTQY	TRBV29-1	.
ATQTSGDQETQY	TRBV7-2	few
ASSSSAVTEAF	TRBV7-9	.
ASSLSPSANYGYT	TRBV11-2	.
ASSQDGEVDTEAF	TRBV4-3	few
ASTKGLAGVNEQY	TRBV2	.
ASSRSGTSGGSSYNEQY	TRBV4-1	.
SAGQGANTDTQY	TRBV20-1	.
ASSLGGSNDGYT	TRBV5-6	once
ASSLASGSRGNEQF	TRBV5-1	.
ASTLAGDFYNEQF	TRBV5-1	few
ASSLLVHQPQH	TRBV12-3/TRBV12-4	.
SADLYTDTQY	TRBV29-1	many
ASIARGPLYEQY	TRBV9	few
ASSQGEGHQPQH	TRBV3-1	.
ASSSATTGPYGYT	TRBV9	.
SAVLLVVPGSNQPQH	TRBV20-1	few
ASSLRARVGTQPQH	TRBV12-3/TRBV12-4	.
ASSLRTGNNQPQH	TRBV27	few
ASSQASSGANVLT	TRBV3-1	few
ASSSGLRGSGLYNGQF	TRBV7-3	.
ASSLGWGVSHNEQF	TRBV7-2	few
ASSQGDSGYEQY	TRBV4-2	.
ASRGMDTEAF	TRBV2	.
ASSLRIAGSYNEQF	TRBV4-3	few
AALGQVNEKLF	TRBV28	.
ASSQDRVVGDTQY	TRBV3-1	.
ARTKGANEKLF	TRBV13	.
ASSWAGQSYNEQF	TRBV4-3	.
ASSQAERGDSYEQY	TRBV3-1	few
ASSARAIGSDYNEQY	TRBV9	.
SARVSDSYEQY	TRBV20-1	few
NPSGGAEETQY	TRBV20-1	few
ASSYRGEGNQPQH	TRBV6-2/TRBV6-3	.
ASSWGTFGTDTQY	TRBV5-1	.
ASSLGQISGELF	TRBV7-8	.
ASSQDDTGANVLT	TRBV4-3	.
AWSLRGEAF	TRBV30	.
ASSLVPGSYQPQH	TRBV12-3/TRBV12-4	.
ASSQDIGAPYGYT	TRBV4-1	once
ASSTPTDRVWDSGANVLT	TRBV27	.
ASSLGGRFGVKNSDTQY	TRBV13	.
ASILTGGEKLF	TRBV12-3/TRBV12-4	few